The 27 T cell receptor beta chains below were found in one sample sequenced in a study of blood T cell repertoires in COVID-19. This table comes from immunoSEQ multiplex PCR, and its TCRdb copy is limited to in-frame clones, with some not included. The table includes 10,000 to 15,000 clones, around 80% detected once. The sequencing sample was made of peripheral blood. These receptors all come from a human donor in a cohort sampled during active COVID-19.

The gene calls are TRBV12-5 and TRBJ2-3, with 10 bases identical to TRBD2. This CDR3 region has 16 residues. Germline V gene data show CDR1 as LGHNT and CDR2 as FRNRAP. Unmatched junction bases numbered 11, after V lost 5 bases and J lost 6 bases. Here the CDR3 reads CASGPGLAALPDTQYF. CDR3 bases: TGTGCTAGTGGTCCAGGACTAGCGGCGCTCCCCGATACGCAGTATTTT.

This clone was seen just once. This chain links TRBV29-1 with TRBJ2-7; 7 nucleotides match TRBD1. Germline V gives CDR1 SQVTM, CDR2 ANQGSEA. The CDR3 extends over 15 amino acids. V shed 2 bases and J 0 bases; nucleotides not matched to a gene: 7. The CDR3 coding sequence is TGCAGCGTTGAATTCCGGGACAGCAGCTCCTACGAGCAGTACTTC. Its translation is CSVEFRDSSSYEQYF.

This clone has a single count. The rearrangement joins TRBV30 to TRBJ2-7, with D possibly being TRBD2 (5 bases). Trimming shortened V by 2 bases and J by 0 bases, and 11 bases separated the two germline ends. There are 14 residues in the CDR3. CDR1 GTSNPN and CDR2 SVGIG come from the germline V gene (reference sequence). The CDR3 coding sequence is TGTGCCTGGAGTATCTCTGGGAGCTCCTACGAGCAGTACTTC. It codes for CAWSISGSSYEQYF.

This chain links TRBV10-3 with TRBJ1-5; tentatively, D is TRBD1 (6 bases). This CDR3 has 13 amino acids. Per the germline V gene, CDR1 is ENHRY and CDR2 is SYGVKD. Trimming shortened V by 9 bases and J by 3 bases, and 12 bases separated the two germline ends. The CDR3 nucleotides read TGTGCCATGCGCCGGGACATCAATCAGCCCCAGCATTTT. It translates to CAMRRDINQPQHF.

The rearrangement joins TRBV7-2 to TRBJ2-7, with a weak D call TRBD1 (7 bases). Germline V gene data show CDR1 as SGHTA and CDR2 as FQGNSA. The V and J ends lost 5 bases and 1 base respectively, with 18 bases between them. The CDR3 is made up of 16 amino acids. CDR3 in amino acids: CASSPQGGTVSYEQYF. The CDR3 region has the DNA TGTGCCAGCAGCCCCCAAGGGGGGACAGTTTCCTACGAGCAGTACTTC.

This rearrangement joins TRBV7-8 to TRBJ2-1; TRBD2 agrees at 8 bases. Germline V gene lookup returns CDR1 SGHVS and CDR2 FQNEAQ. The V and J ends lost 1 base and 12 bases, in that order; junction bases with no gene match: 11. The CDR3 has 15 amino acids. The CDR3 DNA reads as TGTGCCAGCAGCTTAGTTGGAGCGGGGGCCTCGAGGCAGTTCTTC. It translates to CASSLVGAGASRQFF.

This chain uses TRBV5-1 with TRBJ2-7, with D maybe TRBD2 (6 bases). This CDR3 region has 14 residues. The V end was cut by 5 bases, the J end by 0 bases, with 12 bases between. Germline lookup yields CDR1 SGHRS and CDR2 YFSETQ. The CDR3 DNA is TGCGCCAGCAGGGCTCGGGGGAGCTCCTACGAGCAGTACTTC. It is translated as CASRARGSSYEQYF.

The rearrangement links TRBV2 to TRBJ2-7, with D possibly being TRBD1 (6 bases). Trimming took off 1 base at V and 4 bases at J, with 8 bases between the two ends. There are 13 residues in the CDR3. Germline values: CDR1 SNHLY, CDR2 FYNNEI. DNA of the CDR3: TGTGCCAGCAGTGAAGGGGGGCGGTACGAGCAGTACTTC. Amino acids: CASSEGGRYEQYF.

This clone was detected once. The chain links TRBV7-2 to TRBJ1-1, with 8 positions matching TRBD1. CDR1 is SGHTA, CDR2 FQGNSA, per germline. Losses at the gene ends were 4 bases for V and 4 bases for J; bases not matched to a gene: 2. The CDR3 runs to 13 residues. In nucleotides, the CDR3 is TGTGCCAGCAGCTATGGGACAGGCACTGAAGCTTTCTTT. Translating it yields CASSYGTGTEAFF.

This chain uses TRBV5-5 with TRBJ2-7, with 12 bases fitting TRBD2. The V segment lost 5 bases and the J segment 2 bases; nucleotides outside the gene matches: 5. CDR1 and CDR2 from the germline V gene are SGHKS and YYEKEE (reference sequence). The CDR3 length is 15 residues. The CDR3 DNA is TGTGCCAGCAGTTGGGGACTAGCGGGCACCTACGAGCAGTACTTC. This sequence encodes CASSWGLAGTYEQYF.

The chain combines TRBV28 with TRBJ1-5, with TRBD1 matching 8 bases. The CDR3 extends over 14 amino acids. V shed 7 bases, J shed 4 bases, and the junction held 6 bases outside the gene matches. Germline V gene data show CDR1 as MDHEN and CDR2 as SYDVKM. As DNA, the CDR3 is TGTGCCAGCACCCGGACAGGGTGGAATCAGCCCCAGCATTTT. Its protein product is CASTRTGWNQPQHF.

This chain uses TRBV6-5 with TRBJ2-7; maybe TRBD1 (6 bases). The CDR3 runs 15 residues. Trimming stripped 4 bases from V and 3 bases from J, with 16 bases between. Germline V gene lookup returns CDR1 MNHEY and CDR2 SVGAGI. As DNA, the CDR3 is TGTGCCAGCAGTTTCACAGCCACAGGGAGCTACGAGCAGTACTTC. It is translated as CASSFTATGSYEQYF.

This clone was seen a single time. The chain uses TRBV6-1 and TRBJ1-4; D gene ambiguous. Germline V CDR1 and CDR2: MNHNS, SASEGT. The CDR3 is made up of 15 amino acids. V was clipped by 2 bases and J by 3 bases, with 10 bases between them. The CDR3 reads CASSEMRLPNEKLFF. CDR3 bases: TGTGCCAGCAGTGAAATGAGGCTCCCTAATGAAAAACTGTTTTTT.

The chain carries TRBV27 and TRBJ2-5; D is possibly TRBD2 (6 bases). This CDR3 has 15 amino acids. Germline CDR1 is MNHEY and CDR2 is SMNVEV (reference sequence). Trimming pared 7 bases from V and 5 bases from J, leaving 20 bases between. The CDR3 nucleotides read TGTGCCAGCAAGTCCGGGACTCGACTCAGGGAGACCCAGTACTTC. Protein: CASKSGTRLRETQYF.

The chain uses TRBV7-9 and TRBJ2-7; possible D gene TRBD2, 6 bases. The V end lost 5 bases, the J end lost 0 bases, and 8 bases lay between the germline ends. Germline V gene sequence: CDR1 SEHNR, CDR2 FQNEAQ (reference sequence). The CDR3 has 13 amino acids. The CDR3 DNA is TGTGCCAGCAGCGGGGGGAACTCCTACGAGCAGTACTTC. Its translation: CASSGGNSYEQYF.

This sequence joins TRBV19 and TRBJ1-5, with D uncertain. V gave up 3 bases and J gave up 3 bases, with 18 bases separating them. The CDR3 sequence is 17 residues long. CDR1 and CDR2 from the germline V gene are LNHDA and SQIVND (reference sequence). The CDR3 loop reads CASSMREGAGLNQPQHF. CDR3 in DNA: TGTGCCAGTAGTATGCGGGAGGGCGCGGGTCTCAATCAGCCCCAGCATTTT. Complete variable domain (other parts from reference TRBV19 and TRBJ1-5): DGGITQSPKYLFRKEGQNVTLSCEQNLNHDAMYWYRQDPGQGLRLIYYSQIVNDFQKGDIAEGYSVSREKKESFPLTVTSAQKNPTAFYLCASSMREGAGLNQPQHFGDGTRLSIL.

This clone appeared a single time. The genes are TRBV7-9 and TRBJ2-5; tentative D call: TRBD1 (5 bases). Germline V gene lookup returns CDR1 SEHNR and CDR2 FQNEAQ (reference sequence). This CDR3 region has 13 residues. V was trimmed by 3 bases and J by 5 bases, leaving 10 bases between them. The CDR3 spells CASSFRVHETQYF. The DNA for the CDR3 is TGTGCCAGCAGCTTCAGGGTTCATGAGACCCAGTACTTC.

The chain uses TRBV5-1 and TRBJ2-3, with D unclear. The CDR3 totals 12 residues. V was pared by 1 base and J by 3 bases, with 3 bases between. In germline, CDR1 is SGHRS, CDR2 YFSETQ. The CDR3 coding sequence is TGCGCCAGCAGCTTGACAACAGATACGCAGTATTTT. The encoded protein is CASSLTTDTQYF.

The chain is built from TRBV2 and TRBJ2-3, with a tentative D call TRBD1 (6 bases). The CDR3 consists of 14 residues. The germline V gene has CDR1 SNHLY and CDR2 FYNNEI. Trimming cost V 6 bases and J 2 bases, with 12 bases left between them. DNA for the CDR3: TGTGCCAGCAGGCAGGGGTACGTCACAGATACGCAGTATTTT. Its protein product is CASRQGYVTDTQYF.

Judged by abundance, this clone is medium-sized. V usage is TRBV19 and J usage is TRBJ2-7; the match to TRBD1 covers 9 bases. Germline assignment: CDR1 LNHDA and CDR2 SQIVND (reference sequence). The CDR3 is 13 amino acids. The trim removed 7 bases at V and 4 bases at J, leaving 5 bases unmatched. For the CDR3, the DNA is TGTGCCAGTAAAGGGACAGGGTCATACGAGCAGTACTTC. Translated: CASKGTGSYEQYF. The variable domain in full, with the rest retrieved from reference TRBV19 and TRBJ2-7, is DGGITQSPKYLFRKEGQNVTLSCEQNLNHDAMYWYRQDPGQGLRLIYYSQIVNDFQKGDIAEGYSVSREKKESFPLTVTSAQKNPTAFYLCASKGTGSYEQYFGPGTRLTVT.

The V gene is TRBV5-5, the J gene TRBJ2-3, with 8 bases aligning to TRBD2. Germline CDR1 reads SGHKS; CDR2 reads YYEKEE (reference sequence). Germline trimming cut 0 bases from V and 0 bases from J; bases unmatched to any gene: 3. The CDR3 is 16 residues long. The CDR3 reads CASSLDGGGSTDTQYF. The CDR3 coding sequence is TGTGCCAGCAGCTTGGACGGCGGGGGGAGCACAGATACGCAGTATTTT.

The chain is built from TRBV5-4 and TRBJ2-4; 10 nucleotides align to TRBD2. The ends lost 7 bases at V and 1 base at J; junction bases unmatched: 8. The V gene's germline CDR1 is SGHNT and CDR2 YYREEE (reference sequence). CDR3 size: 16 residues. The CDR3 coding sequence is TGTGCCAGCTGGAGCGGGGGGGGCCGGGCCAAAAACATTCAGTACTTC. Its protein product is CASWSGGGRAKNIQYF.

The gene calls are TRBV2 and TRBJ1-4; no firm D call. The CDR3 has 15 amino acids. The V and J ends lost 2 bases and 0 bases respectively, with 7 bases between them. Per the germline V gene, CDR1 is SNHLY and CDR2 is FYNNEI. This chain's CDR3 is CASSERVATNEKLFF. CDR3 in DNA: TGTGCCAGCAGTGAACGGGTTGCAACTAATGAAAAACTGTTTTTT.

The CDR3: CASSPGQGAWNEKLFF. The CDR3 DNA sequence: TGCGCCAGCAGCCCGGGACAGGGGGCGTGGAATGAAAAACTGTTTTTT. J is TRBJ1-4 and V is TRBV4-1, with 12 bases fitting TRBD1. The CDR3 spans 16 residues. V was clipped by 4 bases and J by 5 bases; unmatched bases: 5. From germline, CDR1 is MGHRA and CDR2 YSYEKL.

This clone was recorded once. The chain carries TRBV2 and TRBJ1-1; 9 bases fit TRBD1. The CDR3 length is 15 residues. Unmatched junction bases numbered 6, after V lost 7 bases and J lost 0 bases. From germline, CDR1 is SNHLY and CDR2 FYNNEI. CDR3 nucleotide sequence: TGTGCCAGCACCGGGACAGGGTACATGAACACTGAAGCTTTCTTT. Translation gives CASTGTGYMNTEAFF.

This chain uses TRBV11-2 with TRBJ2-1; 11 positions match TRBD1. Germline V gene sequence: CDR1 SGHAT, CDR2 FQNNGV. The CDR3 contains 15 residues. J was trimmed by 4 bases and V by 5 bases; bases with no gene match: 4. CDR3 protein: CASSNRDRGYNEQFF. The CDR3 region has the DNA TGTGCCAGCAGCAACCGGGACAGGGGGTACAATGAGCAGTTCTTC.

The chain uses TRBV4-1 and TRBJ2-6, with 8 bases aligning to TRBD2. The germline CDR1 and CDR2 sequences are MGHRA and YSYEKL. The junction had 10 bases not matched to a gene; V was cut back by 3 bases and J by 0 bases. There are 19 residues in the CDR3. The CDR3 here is CASSHEVAGPNSGANVLTF. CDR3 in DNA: TGCGCCAGCAGCCATGAGGTAGCGGGGCCTAACTCTGGGGCCAACGTCCTGACTTTC.